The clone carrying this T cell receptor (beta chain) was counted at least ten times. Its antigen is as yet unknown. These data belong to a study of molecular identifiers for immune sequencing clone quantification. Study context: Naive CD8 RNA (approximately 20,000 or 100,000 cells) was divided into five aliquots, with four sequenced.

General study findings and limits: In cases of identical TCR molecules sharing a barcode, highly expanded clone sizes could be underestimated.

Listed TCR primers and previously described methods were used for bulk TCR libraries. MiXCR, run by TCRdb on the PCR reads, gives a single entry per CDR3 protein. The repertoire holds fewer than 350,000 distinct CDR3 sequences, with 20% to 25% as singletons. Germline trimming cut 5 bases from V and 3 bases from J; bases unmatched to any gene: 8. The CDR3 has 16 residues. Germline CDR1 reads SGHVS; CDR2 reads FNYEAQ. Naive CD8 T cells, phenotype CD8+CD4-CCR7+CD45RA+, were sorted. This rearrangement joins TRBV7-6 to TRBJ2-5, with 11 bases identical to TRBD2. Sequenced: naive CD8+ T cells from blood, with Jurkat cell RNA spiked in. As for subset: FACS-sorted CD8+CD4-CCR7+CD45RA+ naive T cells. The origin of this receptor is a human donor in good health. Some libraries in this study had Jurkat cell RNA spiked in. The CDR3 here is CASSPLAGGPEETQYF. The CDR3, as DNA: TGTGCCAGCAGCCCCCTAGCGGGGGGCCCAGAAGAGACCCAGTACTTC.